These 17 T cell receptor beta chains originate from one sample sequenced in a study of blood T cell repertoires in COVID-19. Produced via immunoSEQ multiplex PCR; TCRdb's table is partial and in-frame only. Altogether about 220,000 clones are present, 85% being singletons, with the ten largest covering about 3%. Sequencing was carried out using peripheral blood. These receptors were taken from a man aged 45-60 years who had recovered from COVID-19.

This chain connects TRBV27 to TRBJ1-5; D unresolved. The V end lost 5 bases, the J end lost 4 bases, and 6 bases lay between the germline ends. Germline lookup yields CDR1 MNHEY and CDR2 SMNVEV (reference sequence). The CDR3 contains 12 residues. The CDR3 region is CASSTANQPQHF. The CDR3 region has the DNA TGTGCCAGCAGTACAGCAAATCAGCCCCAGCATTTT.

The chain joins TRBV28 to TRBJ2-1; TRBD2 aligns across 12 bases. This CDR3 contains 14 residues. The germline V gene has CDR1 MDHEN and CDR2 SYDVKM. Germline trimming cut 9 bases from V and 9 bases from J; bases unmatched to any gene: 9. The DNA of the CDR3 is TGTGCCAGTCCCCCTAGCGGGAGGGCCGTTGAGCAGTTCTTC. Residues: CASPPSGRAVEQFF.

CDR3 DNA: TGTGCCAGCAGCTTAGAGATAGCGGGAGGGGGAGAGACCCAGTACTTC. This translates into CASSLEIAGGGETQYF. The chain employs TRBV7-6 and TRBJ2-5, with TRBD2 matching over 11 bases. The germline V gene has CDR1 SGHVS and CDR2 FNYEAQ. V trimming: 1 base; J trimming: 4 bases; junction bases outside the gene matches: 5. This CDR3 comprises 16 residues.

V is TRBV5-5 and J is TRBJ2-1; 12 nucleotides align to TRBD2. Germline CDR1 SGHKS, CDR2 YYEKEE (reference sequence). V shed 2 bases and J 5 bases; nucleotides not matched to a gene: 2. The CDR3 runs to 15 residues. CDR3 in DNA: TGTGCCAGCAGCTTAGGACTAGCGGGGAACAATGAGCAGTTCTTC. Translated, it gives CASSLGLAGNNEQFF.

The chain couples TRBV11-2 to TRBJ1-4; maybe TRBD1 (6 bases). Germline CDR1 is SGHAT and CDR2 is FQNNGV. The CDR3 has 14 residues. The V and J ends lost 5 bases and 8 bases respectively, with 15 bases between them. The CDR3 here is CASSPHREGEKLFF. Here the CDR3 DNA reads TGTGCCAGCAGCCCCCACAGGGAGGGCGAAAAACTGTTTTTT.

V is TRBV9 and J is TRBJ1-2; TRBD1 matches 9 bases. The ends lost 0 bases at V and 6 bases at J; junction bases unmatched: 6. This CDR3 comprises 15 residues. The germline V gene has CDR1 SGDLS and CDR2 YYNGEE. This CDR3 is CASSVVGQGLHGYTF. The CDR3 region has the DNA TGTGCCAGCAGCGTAGTGGGACAGGGCCTCCATGGCTACACCTTC.

This clone was seen a single time. This chain connects TRBV7-2 to TRBJ2-2; TRBD1 matches 8 bases. Germline CDR1 SGHTA, CDR2 FQGNSA. The V gene end was trimmed by 5 bases and the J gene end by 1 base; junction bases not matched to a gene: 3. The CDR3 loop spans 15 amino acids. CDR3 sequence: CASSTTGENTGELFF. DNA of the CDR3: TGTGCCAGCAGCACGACAGGGGAGAACACCGGGGAGCTGTTTTTT.

This chain connects TRBV28 to TRBJ2-1; 10 positions agree with TRBD2. The CDR3 runs 16 residues. The germline gives CDR1 MDHEN, CDR2 SYDVKM. V lost 6 bases and J lost 8; bases outside the gene matches: 13. DNA for the CDR3: TGTGCCAGCAGCAAAGAATCTAGCGGGAGATGGGATGAGCAGTTCTTC. It is translated as CASSKESSGRWDEQFF.

The rearrangement joins TRBV6-5 to TRBJ2-1; TRBD2 is a possible D gene (6 bases). V was shortened by 6 bases and J by 7 bases, with 19 bases between the two germline ends. Germline V CDR1 and CDR2: MNHEY, SVGAGI. The CDR3 runs to 15 residues. CDR3 sequence (DNA): TGTGCCAGCAGAAAGGGACTGTACGCAGGGAATGAGCAGTTCTTC. It encodes CASRKGLYAGNEQFF.

The chain links TRBV5-1 to TRBJ2-5, with unresolved D. The CDR3 is made up of 14 amino acids. V gave up 1 base and J gave up 2 bases, with 9 bases separating them. Germline V gives CDR1 SGHRS, CDR2 YFSETQ. CDR3 in DNA: TGCGCCAGCAGCTTGACCGGGTTTCAAGAGACCCAGTACTTC. This codes for CASSLTGFQETQYF.

This clone was detected a few times. The CDR3 protein is CASRGPRGERVTEAFF. DNA for the CDR3: TGTGCCAGTAGGGGCCCCCGGGGGGAGAGGGTCACTGAAGCTTTCTTT. The rearrangement uses TRBV19 and TRBJ1-1; weak D call: TRBD1 (5 bases). Trimming took 6 bases from V and 4 from J, leaving 21 bases between them. The length of the CDR3 is 16 residues. CDR1 and CDR2 from the germline V gene are LNHDA and SQIVND (reference sequence).

CDR3 in amino acids: CATSREPEETQYF. The CDR3 DNA reads TGTGCCACCAGCAGAGAGCCGGAAGAGACCCAGTACTTC. This chain joins TRBV15 and TRBJ2-5; D gene unclear. This CDR3 comprises 13 residues. Germline values: CDR1 LNHNV, CDR2 YYDKDF (reference sequence). Trimming left V 0 bases short and J 3 bases short, with 5 bases between.

This clone was seen just once. The V and J genes are TRBV6-4 and TRBJ2-3, with TRBD2 identical over 8 bases. The CDR3 has 16 amino acids. V lost 1 base to trimming and J lost 0 bases; unmatched junction nucleotides: 3. The germline V gene has CDR1 MRHNA and CDR2 SNTAGT. The CDR3 sequence is CASSDFSSGSTDTQYF. The DNA for the CDR3 is TGTGCCAGCAGTGACTTCTCTAGCGGGAGCACAGATACGCAGTATTTT.

The chain combines TRBV28 with TRBJ2-7; D not certain. V was cut by 3 bases and J by 5 bases, with 23 bases left in between. CDR3 length: 17 amino acids. CDR1 and CDR2 from the germline V gene are MDHEN and SYDVKM. CDR3 region: CASSFRPPTYVRNEQYF. In DNA form, the CDR3 reads TGTGCCAGCAGTTTCCGCCCCCCTACCTATGTCAGGAACGAGCAGTACTTC. Looking up the rest from reference TRBV28 and TRBJ2-7 gives the full variable domain: DVKVTQSSRYLVKRTGEKVFLECVQDMDHENMFWYRQDPGLGLRLIYFSYDVKMKEKGDIPEGYSVSREKKERFSLILESASTNQTSMYLCASSFRPPTYVRNEQYFGPGTRLTVT.

This clone was recorded once. The CDR3 DNA follows: TGTGCCAGCAGTTTACAGGCAGCCTACGAGCAGTACTTC. Protein sequence: CASSLQAAYEQYF. V and J are TRBV27 and TRBJ2-7, with D unclear. CDR1 and CDR2 (germline): MNHEY, SMNVEV (reference sequence). V was shortened by 2 bases and J by 2 bases, with 7 bases between the two germline ends. This CDR3 contains 13 residues.

The chain has TRBV9 and TRBJ1-1; 12 bases agree with TRBD1. V lost 4 bases to trimming and J lost 5 bases; unmatched junction nucleotides: 15. The CDR3 is 18 residues long. Germline CDR1 SGDLS, CDR2 YYNGEE. The CDR3 loop is CASSPRRGDRGRWTEAFF. CDR3 DNA: TGTGCCAGCAGCCCCCGACGGGGGGACAGGGGGCGATGGACTGAAGCTTTCTTT.

This clone was detected only a few times. The genes are TRBV2 and TRBJ2-5, with TRBD2 matching 8 bases. The CDR3 runs to 16 residues. CDR1 is SNHLY, CDR2 FYNNEI, per germline. With 0 bases clipped from V and 2 bases from J, the junction kept 5 bases outside the gene matches. Written as DNA, the CDR3 is TGTGCCAGCAGTGAAGCCTACGGGACTAGTCAAGAGACCCAGTACTTC. It yields the protein CASSEAYGTSQETQYF.